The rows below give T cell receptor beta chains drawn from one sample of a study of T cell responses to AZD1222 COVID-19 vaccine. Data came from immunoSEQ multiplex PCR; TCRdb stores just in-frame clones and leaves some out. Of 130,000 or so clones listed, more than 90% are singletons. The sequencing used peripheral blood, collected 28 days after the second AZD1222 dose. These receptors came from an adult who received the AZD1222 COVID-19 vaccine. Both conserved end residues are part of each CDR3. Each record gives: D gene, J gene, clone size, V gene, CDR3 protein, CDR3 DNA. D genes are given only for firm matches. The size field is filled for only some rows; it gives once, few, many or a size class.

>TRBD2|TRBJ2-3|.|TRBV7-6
CASSPRERGSWTQYF
TGTGCCAGCAGCCCGCGCGAGCGGGGGTCATGGACGCAGTATTTT
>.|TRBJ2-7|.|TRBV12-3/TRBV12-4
CAVGDESSYEQYF
TGTGCCGTTGGGGACGAAAGCTCCTACGAGCAGTACTTC
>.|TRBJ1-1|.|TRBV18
CASSPTGENTEAFF
TGTGCCAGCTCACCGACAGGTGAGAACACTGAAGCTTTCTTT
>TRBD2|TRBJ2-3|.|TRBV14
CASSQPLAASTDTQYF
TGTGCCAGCAGCCAGCCCCTAGCGGCAAGCACAGATACGCAGTATTTT
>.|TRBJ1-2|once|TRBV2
CASSSNRDAGYTF
TGTGCCAGCAGTTCCAACAGGGACGCTGGCTACACCTTC
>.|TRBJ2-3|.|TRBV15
CATSPGVTTDTQYF
TGTGCCACCAGCCCAGGGGTCACCACAGATACGCAGTATTTT
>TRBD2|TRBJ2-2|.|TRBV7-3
CASSLSGLAGDTGELFF
TGTGCCAGCAGCTTATCCGGGCTAGCGGGAGACACCGGGGAGCTGTTTTTT
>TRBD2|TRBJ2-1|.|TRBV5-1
CASSPGTSVTNEQFF
TGCGCCAGCAGCCCCGGGACTAGCGTGACTAATGAGCAGTTCTTC
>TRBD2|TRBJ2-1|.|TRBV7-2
CASRSFPGGPFF
TGTGCCAGCAGGTCTTTTCCGGGAGGGCCCTTCTTC
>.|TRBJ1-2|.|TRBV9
CASSGQAGRKGYTF
TGTGCCAGCAGCGGGCAAGCAGGGAGGAAAGGCTACACCTTC
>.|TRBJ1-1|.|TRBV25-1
CASRGDLGQTNTEAFF
TGTGCCAGCAGGGGGGATCTCGGTCAGACGAACACTGAAGCTTTCTTT
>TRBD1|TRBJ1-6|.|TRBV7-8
CASSFNRGREANSPLHF
TGTGCCAGCAGCTTCAACAGGGGGCGCGAGGCTAATTCACCCCTCCACTTT
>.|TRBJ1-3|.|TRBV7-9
CASSLVPGNTIYF
TGTGCCAGCAGCTTAGTCCCTGGAAACACCATATATTTT
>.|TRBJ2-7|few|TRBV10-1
CASSVTGSYEQYF
TGCGCCAGCAGTGTAACTGGCTCCTACGAGCAGTACTTC
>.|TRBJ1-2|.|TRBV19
CASSMTGNYGYTF
TGTGCCAGTAGTATGACGGGTAATTATGGCTACACCTTC
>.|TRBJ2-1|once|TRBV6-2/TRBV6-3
CASSRRLVGLGNEQFF
TGTGCCAGCAGTCGGAGACTAGTGGGTCTGGGGAATGAGCAGTTCTTC
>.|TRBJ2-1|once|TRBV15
CATSSRSSAPSNEQFF
TGTGCCACCAGCAGTCGGAGCTCGGCGCCTAGCAATGAGCAGTTCTTC
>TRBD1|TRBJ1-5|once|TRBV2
CASSEAQGAGQPQHF
TGTGCCAGCAGTGAAGCACAGGGGGCTGGTCAGCCCCAGCATTTT
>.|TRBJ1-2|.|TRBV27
CASSFFPQAVSNYGYTF
TGTGCCAGCAGTTTCTTCCCTCAGGCGGTCTCTAACTATGGCTACACCTTC
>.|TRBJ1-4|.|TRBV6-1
CASREPGGAGSNEKLFF
TGTGCCAGCAGAGAACCCGGGGGGGCAGGAAGTAATGAAAAACTGTTTTTT
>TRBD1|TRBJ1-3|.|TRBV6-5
CASSLQGYYGNTIYF
TGTGCCAGCAGTTTACAGGGGTATTATGGAAACACCATATATTTT
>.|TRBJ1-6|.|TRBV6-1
CASSEGGVPVPLHF
TGTGCCAGCAGTGAAGGGGGGGTGCCGGTCCCCCTCCACTTT
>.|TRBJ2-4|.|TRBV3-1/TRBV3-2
CASSQGFSPPNIQYF
TGTGCCAGCAGCCAAGGGTTTTCCCCCCCAAACATTCAGTACTTC
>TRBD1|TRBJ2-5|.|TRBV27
CASRRQGGETQYF
TGTGCCAGCCGACGACAGGGTGGAGAGACCCAGTACTTC
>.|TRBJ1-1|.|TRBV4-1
CASSQDQLKLMNTEAFF
TGCGCCAGCAGCCAAGACCAGCTAAAATTGATGAACACTGAAGCTTTCTTT
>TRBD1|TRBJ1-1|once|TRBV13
CASSSPYRGNTEAFF
TGTGCCAGCAGCTCCCCTTACAGGGGGAACACTGAAGCTTTCTTT
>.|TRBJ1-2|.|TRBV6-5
CASSLVFNYGYTF
TGTGCCAGCTCCCTGGTGTTCAACTATGGCTACACCTTC
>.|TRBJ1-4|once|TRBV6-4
CASSDNAGIGEKLFF
TGTGCCAGCAGTGATAACGCAGGGATTGGAGAAAAACTGTTTTTT
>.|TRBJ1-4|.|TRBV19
CASSILVTTNEKLFF
TGTGCCAGTAGTATATTAGTCACAACTAATGAAAAACTGTTTTTT
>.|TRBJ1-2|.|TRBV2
CASSENYGYTF
TGTGCCAGCAGTGAAAACTATGGCTACACCTTC
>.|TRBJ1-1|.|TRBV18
CASSPRETGNTEAFF
TGTGCCAGCTCACCAAGGGAGACAGGGAACACTGAAGCTTTCTTT
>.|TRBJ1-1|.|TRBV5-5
CASSLVSGAGRTSAFF
TGTGCCAGCAGCTTGGTGTCAGGGGCTGGAAGGACGTCAGCTTTCTTT
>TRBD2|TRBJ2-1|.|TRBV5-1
CASSTGLAGVGEQFF
TGCGCCAGCAGCACCGGACTAGCGGGAGTGGGTGAGCAGTTCTTC
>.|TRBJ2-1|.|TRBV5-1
CASSPSPGAVVNEQFF
TGCGCCAGCAGCCCCTCCCCGGGAGCCGTAGTAAATGAGCAGTTCTTC
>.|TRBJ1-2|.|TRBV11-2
CASSLGVGIHYGYTF
TGTGCCAGCAGCTTAGGGGTGGGGATTCACTATGGCTACACCTTC
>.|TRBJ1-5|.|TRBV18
CASSPRGISDQPQHF
TGTGCCAGCTCACCACGGGGCATTTCCGATCAGCCCCAGCATTTT
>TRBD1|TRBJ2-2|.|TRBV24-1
CATSPGTAITGELFF
TGTGCCACCAGCCCCGGGACAGCAATCACCGGGGAGCTGTTTTTT
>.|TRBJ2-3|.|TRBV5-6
CASSLVSRGGRDTQYF
TGTGCCAGCAGCTTGGTGAGCCGTGGCGGACGAGATACGCAGTATTTT
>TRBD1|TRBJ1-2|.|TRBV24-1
CATSDPGTGGGYTF
TGTGCCACCAGTGACCCCGGGACAGGGGGTGGCTACACCTTC
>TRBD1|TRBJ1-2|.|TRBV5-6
CASSSDRGWYGYTF
TGTGCCAGCAGCTCGGACAGGGGATGGTATGGCTACACCTTC
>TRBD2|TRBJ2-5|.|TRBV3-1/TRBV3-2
CASSPLLAGAGETQYF
TGTGCCAGCAGCCCATTGTTAGCGGGGGCTGGAGAGACCCAGTACTTC
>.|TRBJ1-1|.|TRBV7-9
CASREGTPNTEAFF
TGTGCCAGCAGAGAAGGAACCCCGAACACTGAAGCTTTCTTT
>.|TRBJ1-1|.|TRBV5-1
CASSKGETEAFF
TGCGCCAGCAGCAAGGGCGAGACTGAAGCTTTCTTT
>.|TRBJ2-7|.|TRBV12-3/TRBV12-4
CASSEVGGEQYF
TGTGCCAGCAGTGAAGTTGGGGGAGAGCAGTACTTC
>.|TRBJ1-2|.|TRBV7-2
CASSLVGTLYGYTF
TGTGCCAGCAGCTTAGTTGGGACTCTCTATGGCTACACCTTC
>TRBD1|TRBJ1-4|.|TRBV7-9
CASSLWGTGEKLFF
TGTGCCAGCAGCTTATGGGGGACAGGGGAAAAACTGTTTTTT
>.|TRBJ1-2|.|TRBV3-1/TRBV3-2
CASRRTITGYGVDGYTF
TGTGCCAGCAGGCGGACCATTACAGGGTATGGAGTGGATGGCTACACCTTC
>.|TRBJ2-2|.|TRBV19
CASSIRGTTAGELFF
TGTGCCAGTAGTATACGGGGCACAACAGCCGGGGAGCTGTTTTTT
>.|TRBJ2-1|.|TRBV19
CASSGRFDNEQFF
TGTGCCAGTAGTGGTCGGTTCGACAATGAGCAGTTCTTC
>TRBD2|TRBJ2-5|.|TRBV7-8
CASSITSGGETQYF
TGTGCCAGCAGCATAACTAGCGGCGGGGAGACCCAGTACTTC